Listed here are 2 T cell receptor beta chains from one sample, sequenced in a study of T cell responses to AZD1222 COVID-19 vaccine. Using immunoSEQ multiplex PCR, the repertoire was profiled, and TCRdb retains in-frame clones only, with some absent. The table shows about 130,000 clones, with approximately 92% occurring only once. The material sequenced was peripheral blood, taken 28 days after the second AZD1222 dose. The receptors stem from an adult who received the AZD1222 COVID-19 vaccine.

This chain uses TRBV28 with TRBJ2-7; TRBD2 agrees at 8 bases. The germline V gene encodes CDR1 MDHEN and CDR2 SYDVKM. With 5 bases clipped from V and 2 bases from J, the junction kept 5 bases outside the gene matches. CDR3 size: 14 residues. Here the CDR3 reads CASSPGGNPYEQYF. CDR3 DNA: TGTGCCAGCAGTCCGGGGGGGAACCCCTACGAGCAGTACTTC.

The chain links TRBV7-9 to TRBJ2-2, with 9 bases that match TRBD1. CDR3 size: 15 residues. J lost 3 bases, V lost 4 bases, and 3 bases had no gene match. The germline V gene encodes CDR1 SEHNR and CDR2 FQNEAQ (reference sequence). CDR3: CASSSGQGHTGELFF. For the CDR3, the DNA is TGTGCCAGCAGCTCCGGACAGGGGCACACCGGGGAGCTGTTTTTT.